The 28 T cell receptor beta chains in this list originate from one sample, sequenced in a study of naive and memory T cell subsets. Which antigens these TCRs recognize remains unknown. Study-level results: Especially in CD8 cells, naive repertoires contained a few larger clonotypes, possibly CD45RA-re-expressing memory cells.

Two oligonucleotides, mixed equimolar, formed the beta constant-region primer covering TRBC1 and TRBC2. The ligated cDNA underwent four PCR rounds using SP2 and nested alpha and beta constant-region primers. One entry per CDR3 protein results from TCRdb running MiXCR on the UMI-ligation and nested PCR reads. The repertoire includes over 130,000 distinct CDR3 sequences, 15% to 25% of them detected once, and about 0.6% sits in the top ten. The sample taken for sequencing was naive CD8+ T cells from blood. Receptors were obtained from a human donor in good health.

This clonotype was counted a few times. The chain has TRBV7-9 and TRBJ1-1; no reliable D call. Germline loops: CDR1 SEHNR, CDR2 FQNEAQ (reference sequence). The CDR3 is 12 residues long. V was trimmed by 11 bases and J by 1 base, leaving 11 bases between them. CDR3 DNA sequence: TGTGCCGGGAGGGCGGGGAACACTGAAGCTTTCTTT. Translated: CAGRAGNTEAFF.

This clonotype was found many times. The V gene is TRBV5-1, the J gene TRBJ2-3; a possible D gene is TRBD1 (6 bases). CDR1 is SGHRS, CDR2 YFSETQ, per germline. The CDR3 is made up of 15 amino acids. Trimming cost V 0 bases and J 0 bases, with 8 bases left between them. In nucleotides, the CDR3 is TGCGCCAGCAGCTTGGAAGGGGGTAGCACAGATACGCAGTATTTT. This encodes CASSLEGGSTDTQYF.

The V and J genes are TRBV27 and TRBJ1-5; perhaps TRBD1 as D (5 bases). The V gene's germline CDR1 is MNHEY and CDR2 SMNVEV (reference sequence). Trimming took off 0 bases at V and 2 bases at J, with 5 bases between the two ends. CDR3 length: 14 amino acids. The CDR3 loop reads CASSLSGGNQPQHF. CDR3 bases: TGTGCCAGCAGTTTATCGGGGGGCAATCAGCCCCAGCATTTT.

This clonotype was seen only a few times. This chain joins TRBV7-3 and TRBJ2-1; D perhaps matches TRBD2 (5 bases). In germline, CDR1 is SGHTA, CDR2 FQGTGA. Trimming removed 5 bases from V and 0 bases from J, with 14 bases in between. The CDR3 runs 16 residues. CDR3 DNA sequence: TGTGCCAGCAGCCCCAGATCGGCGGGCTCCTACAATGAGCAGTTCTTC. Encoded protein: CASSPRSAGSYNEQFF.

The chain combines TRBV7-2 with TRBJ1-4; D may be TRBD1 (5 bases). In germline, CDR1 is SGHTA, CDR2 FQGNSA. There are 16 residues in the CDR3. The V and J ends lost 5 bases and 0 bases respectively, with 13 bases between them. Here the CDR3 reads CASSKGPGTTNEKLFF. The CDR3 nucleotides are TGTGCCAGCAGCAAAGGGCCAGGGACAACTAATGAAAAACTGTTTTTT.

This chain uses TRBV6-5 with TRBJ2-2; 8 bases agree with TRBD2. The J segment lost 6 bases and the V segment lost 6 bases, leaving 12 bases of the junction unmatched. The length of the CDR3 is 16 residues. Germline-derived CDR1 and CDR2 are MNHEY and SVGAGI. DNA for the CDR3: TGTGCCAGCAGCACCGGACTAGCTACCTTTCCCGGGGAGCTGTTTTTT. Translating it yields CASSTGLATFPGELFF.

The chain couples TRBV7-9 to TRBJ2-1; D not certain. Germline V lookup: CDR1 SEHNR, CDR2 FQNEAQ (reference sequence). V was shortened by 1 base and J by 5 bases, with 9 bases between the two germline ends. The CDR3 has 14 amino acids. The CDR3 bases are TGTGCCAGCAGCTTAGTGCTGTTGGACAATGAGCAGTTCTTC. As protein: CASSLVLLDNEQFF.

This sequence joins TRBV14 and TRBJ2-7; tentatively, D is TRBD1 or TRBD2 (5 bases each). The germline CDR1 and CDR2 sequences are SGHDN and FVKESK. Trimming stripped 1 base from V and 2 bases from J, with 9 bases between. The CDR3 has 14 amino acids. CDR3 protein: CASSQGMGAYEQYF. The DNA of the CDR3 is TGTGCCAGCAGCCAAGGGATGGGGGCCTACGAGCAGTACTTC. Variable domain in full (rest from reference TRBV14 and TRBJ2-7): EAGVTQFPSHSVIEKGQTVTLRCDPISGHDNLYWYRRVMGKEIKFLLHFVKESKQDESGMPNNRFLAERTGGTYSTLKVQPAELEDSGVYFCASSQGMGAYEQYFGPGTRLTVT.

This clonotype was seen only a few times. The gene calls are TRBV5-1 and TRBJ2-2; maybe TRBD1 (6 bases). Germline CDR1 SGHRS, CDR2 YFSETQ. This CDR3 contains 15 residues. The ends were cut back, 0 bases at V and 5 bases at J, with 11 bases in the middle. CDR3 region: CASSLVTGETGELFF. The DNA of the CDR3 is TGCGCCAGCAGCTTGGTGACAGGAGAGACCGGGGAGCTGTTTTTT.

This clonotype has only a few counts. J is TRBJ2-2 and V is TRBV10-1; no definite D call. CDR3 size: 13 residues. From germline, CDR1 is WNHNN and CDR2 SYGVQD (reference sequence). Between the trimmed V and J ends, which lost 6 bases and 6 bases, there was a span of 11 bases. The CDR3 loop reads CASSGLGSGELFF. CDR3 DNA sequence: TGCGCCAGCAGCGGCCTGGGATCCGGGGAGCTGTTTTTT.

This clonotype showed up just a few times. The chain uses TRBV24-1 and TRBJ2-2; no definite D call. V was cut by 6 bases and J by 4 bases, with 8 bases left in between. Germline CDR1 is KGHDR and CDR2 is SFDVKD. The CDR3 is made up of 13 amino acids. The CDR3: CATSSMGTGELFF. The CDR3 DNA follows: TGTGCCACCAGTTCCATGGGCACCGGGGAGCTGTTTTTT.

This clonotype was recorded only once. The chain employs TRBV20-1 and TRBJ1-2; D unclear. Per the germline V gene, CDR1 is DFQATT and CDR2 is SNEGSKA (reference sequence). The CDR3 consists of 13 residues. Trimming stripped 3 bases from V and 0 bases from J, with 8 bases between. The chain's CDR3 is CSASSGPNYGYTF. The CDR3 DNA sequence: TGCAGTGCTAGCTCGGGCCCTAACTATGGCTACACCTTC.

V and J are TRBV7-2 and TRBJ1-1; D is unresolved. The CDR3 is 13 amino acids. With 2 bases removed from V and 4 bases from J, the gap between germline ends came to 8 bases. CDR1 SGHTA and CDR2 FQGNSA come from the germline V gene. CDR3 region: CASSLLAGTEAFF. The CDR3, as DNA: TGTGCCAGCAGCTTATTGGCGGGCACTGAAGCTTTCTTT. The full variable domain, rest sourced from reference TRBV7-2 and TRBJ1-1, is GAGVSQSPSNKVTEKGKDVELRCDPISGHTALYWYRQSLGQGLEFLIYFQGNSAPDKSGLPSDRFSAERTGGSVSTLTIQRTQQEDSAVYLCASSLLAGTEAFFGQGTRLTVV.

The chain joins TRBV5-5 to TRBJ2-1; tentatively, D is TRBD2 (6 bases). Trimming took off 1 base at V and 8 bases at J, with 10 bases between the two ends. The CDR3 loop spans 13 amino acids. CDR1 and CDR2 (germline): SGHKS, YYEKEE (reference sequence). The chain's CDR3 is CASSLWGGHEQFF. CDR3 in DNA: TGTGCCAGCAGCTTGTGGGGAGGACATGAGCAGTTCTTC.

There are a few counts of this clonotype. The chain employs TRBV28 and TRBJ2-7, with 9 nucleotides matching TRBD1. Germline V CDR1 and CDR2: MDHEN, SYDVKM. Trimming removed 6 bases from V and 4 bases from J; junction bases left unmatched: 4. The CDR3 totals 13 residues. CDR3: CASRSDRGYEQYF. The CDR3 coding sequence is TGTGCCAGCAGATCGGACAGGGGATACGAGCAGTACTTC.

The rearrangement uses TRBV6-1 and TRBJ2-7; 9 positions match TRBD2. The germline V gene has CDR1 MNHNS and CDR2 SASEGT. The CDR3 covers 14 residues. With 3 bases clipped from V and 2 bases from J, the junction kept 2 bases outside the gene matches. This chain's CDR3 is CASSDSGGAYEQYF. CDR3 bases: TGTGCCAGCAGTGATAGCGGGGGAGCCTACGAGCAGTACTTC.

The V gene is TRBV7-9, the J gene TRBJ2-1; D is unclear. Germline V CDR1 and CDR2: SEHNR, FQNEAQ (reference sequence). There are 15 residues in the CDR3. V lost 5 bases, J lost 4 bases, and 15 bases lay in between. The CDR3 sequence is CASSPASEKYNEQFF. For the CDR3, the DNA is TGTGCCAGCAGCCCTGCCAGCGAAAAATACAATGAGCAGTTCTTC.

This clonotype was counted a few times. The V call is TRBV18, the J call TRBJ2-3; 8 nucleotides match TRBD2. Germline CDR1 reads KGHSH; CDR2 reads LQKENI. The J segment lost 2 bases and the V segment lost 0 bases, leaving 4 bases of the junction unmatched. CDR3 length: 16 residues. The CDR3 DNA is TGTGCCAGCTCACCACCGATACTAGCGGCCACAGATACGCAGTATTTT. Its translation is CASSPPILAATDTQYF.

This clonotype was found a few times. The chain uses TRBV5-6 and TRBJ1-1; weak D call: TRBD1 (5 bases). Germline CDR1 and CDR2: SGHDT and YYEEEE. With 2 bases removed from V and 2 bases from J, the gap between germline ends came to 7 bases. The CDR3 totals 13 residues. DNA for the CDR3: TGTGCCAGCAGCTTTGGGGGTAACACTGAAGCTTTCTTT. This gives the protein CASSFGGNTEAFF.

This chain links TRBV6-5 with TRBJ2-2; unclear D gene. The V gene lost 6 bases and the J gene lost 2 bases, with 7 bases spanning the gap. Germline lookup yields CDR1 MNHEY and CDR2 SVGAGI. The CDR3 consists of 13 residues. CDR3 DNA: TGTGCCAGCAGCCCGACAAACACCGGGGAGCTGTTTTTT. Protein sequence: CASSPTNTGELFF.

This clonotype has just a few counts. The chain uses TRBV30 and TRBJ2-7; D not certain. V dropped 0 bases and J dropped 0 bases, with 3 bases sitting between them. Germline CDR1 GTSNPN, CDR2 SVGIG (reference sequence). This CDR3 has 12 amino acids. The chain's CDR3 is CAWSVSSYEQYF. CDR3 bases: TGTGCCTGGAGTGTCAGCTCCTACGAGCAGTACTTC.

The chain combines TRBV14 with TRBJ2-3, with D perhaps matching TRBD2 (5 bases). The CDR3 loop spans 15 amino acids. The germline V gene encodes CDR1 SGHDN and CDR2 FVKESK. Trimming cost V 1 base and J 0 bases, with 8 bases left between them. The CDR3 region has the DNA TGTGCCAGCAGCCAAGCAGCGGCTAGCACAGATACGCAGTATTTT. Amino acid sequence: CASSQAAASTDTQYF.

The chain is built from TRBV27 and TRBJ2-3; D is perhaps TRBD2 (5 bases). Germline V gives CDR1 MNHEY, CDR2 SMNVEV (reference sequence). CDR3 length: 17 amino acids. Trimming left V 5 bases short and J 4 bases short, with 22 bases between. In nucleotides, the CDR3 is TGTGCCAGCAGTAGCCCTTGGCCTAGCTCGGTCGCAGATACGCAGTATTTT. This encodes CASSSPWPSSVADTQYF.

V is TRBV27 and J is TRBJ1-1; D is uncertain. Germline CDR1 and CDR2: MNHEY and SMNVEV (reference sequence). V was cut by 3 bases and J by 7 bases, with 9 bases left in between. The CDR3 consists of 12 residues. Here the CDR3 DNA reads TGTGCCAGCAGTTTTCTCGGACGTGAAGCTTTCTTT. It translates to CASSFLGREAFF.

The CDR3 region has the DNA TGTGCTAGTGGTTCGCCCGTCGGAAAGCAGTTCTTC. Translation: CASGSPVGKQFF. The chain couples TRBV12-5 to TRBJ2-1; unclear D gene. Per germline, CDR1 LGHNT and CDR2 FRNRAP. The V and J ends lost 4 bases and 11 bases respectively, with 12 bases between them. The CDR3 runs 12 residues.

The rearrangement uses TRBV9 and TRBJ1-1; D is unresolved. CDR3 length: 13 amino acids. With 0 bases removed from V and 0 bases from J, the gap between germline ends came to 3 bases. Germline lookup yields CDR1 SGDLS and CDR2 YYNGEE. CDR3 in amino acids: CASSVGMNTEAFF. The CDR3 bases are TGTGCCAGCAGCGTAGGGATGAACACTGAAGCTTTCTTT.

This clonotype was detected a few times. The rearrangement uses TRBV5-1 and TRBJ2-7; TRBD1 matches 8 bases. The CDR3 is made up of 18 amino acids. Germline V gene sequence: CDR1 SGHRS, CDR2 YFSETQ. V lost 4 bases and J lost 5; bases outside the gene matches: 20. CDR3 coding DNA: TGCGCCAGCAGCAGGGGAACAGGACAGGGTTCTTTTTCTGACGAGCAGTACTTC. Protein product: CASSRGTGQGSFSDEQYF. The whole variable domain, filled in from reference TRBV5-1 and TRBJ2-7, reads KAGVTQTPRYLIKTRGQQVTLSCSPISGHRSVSWYQQTPGQGLQFLFEYFSETQRNKGNFPGRFSGRQFSNSRSEMNVSTLELGDSALYLCASSRGTGQGSFSDEQYFGPGTRLTVT.

The rearrangement joins TRBV11-2 to TRBJ2-1; possibly TRBD1 for D (5 bases). Germline lookup yields CDR1 SGHAT and CDR2 FQNNGV. With 1 base removed from V and 8 bases from J, the gap between germline ends came to 15 bases. The CDR3 has 15 amino acids. The CDR3 spells CASSLVIRVQDEQFF. CDR3 nucleotides: TGTGCCAGCAGCTTAGTAATTCGGGTACAGGATGAGCAGTTCTTC.